The entry below gives a single TCR beta chain sequence along with its context. Which antigen it targets is not known. Base-call qualities are not available, and no considerably larger clone is one nucleotide away. This specimen belongs to a study of cytomegalovirus exposure and HLA in healthy donors (dated by TCRdb to the late 2010s). For the study in its entirety: An earlier analysis of some 500 of the donors reported about 250 Gb of sequence data and approximately 110 million unique TCR beta sequences from about 200 million T cells. An early release covering 500 to 750 HLA-typed donors comprised approximately 300 gigabases of sequencing data and 85 million or so unique TCR sequences. Among the roughly 400 genotyped donors, about 83% belonged to the genetic ancestry cluster associated with self-reported Caucasian donors. The study aimed to test whether cataloging public T cell receptors could reveal signatures of past pathogen exposure. The T cell repertoires of 666 subjects were profiled by immunosequencing and related to cytomegalovirus serostatus. Along with the approximately 700-subject first cohort, a separate validation cohort of around 120 different subjects was used. The study combined high-throughput TCR immunosequencing, statistical association of individual TCRs with disease status, and machine learning to predict cytomegalovirus infection status. In a later analysis, previously published TCR beta repertoires from several hundred donors were re-analyzed and high-resolution HLA genotyping was added so that TCR occurrence patterns could be studied. Rather than using new phenotypic data, the later analysis identified candidate immune exposures from TCR beta sequences and from how often those sequences occurred across donors. An earlier analysis of roughly 580 of the donors used high-throughput TCR beta sequencing to judge whether each TCR beta V gene segment behaved as functional or pseudogenic. Donor age, sex, ethnicity and CMV serostatus were collected together with the repertoire data. A later genetic analysis used genome-wide SNP genotypes for about 65% of the 666 donors, treating that subset as a discovery cohort. Every discovery cohort repertoire had been produced on one sequencing platform. HLA typing included class I and class II loci at four-digit resolution. The number of typed donors differed by locus: about 620-640 for A, B, C, DRB1 and DQB1; 522 for DQA1; some 590 for DPA1; and about 470 for DPB1. Because of strong linkage in the cohort, 4 to 6 DR-DQ haplotypes were treated as single units for association and clustering. Among 300 to 450 genotyped donors of the cohort, an average of around 240,000 unique TCR beta nucleotide sequences were sequenced per donor, 15% to 20% of them non-productive. General study outcomes and caveats: In a later analysis, HLA-associated TCR beta chains were found to be more clonally expanded and to have lower generation probabilities than equally common non-associated chains. Most TCR sequences were seen in very few donors, while some public TCRs were found in many individuals. HLA typing was unavailable for some donors at each locus, so association tests used only the typed subset. In a later genetic analysis, fewer N-insertions in productive TCRs were reported among donors in an Asian-associated ancestry cluster than the 666-donor mean. Linkage disequilibrium might explain the correlated functional status among segregating V segments, but an unknown experimental factor could not be ruled out. The classifier was reported to diagnose cytomegalovirus status with high specificity and sensitivity in both the original cohort and the validation cohort. Assigning TCR associations to individual alleles was difficult when HLA alleles, especially DR and DQ, strongly co-occurred. A total of fewer than 200 TCR beta chains were listed by the study as associated with cytomegalovirus. The authors suggested that the approach could potentially be generalized to other disease states and immunological phenotypes. In this cohort, only TCR beta chains were sequenced, and detectable features were limited by the absence of alpha or paired-chain data. In a later analysis, the rate of TCR association differed among HLA loci, with DRB1 alleles having the most associated TCRs and HLA-C alleles having the fewest. The only immune exposure information available for the cohort was CMV serostatus. V-gene and J-gene trimming of TCR beta chains was associated with a missense DCLRE1C variant in a later genetic analysis, and the association was replicated in an independent cohort. A further reported finding was that TCR beta sequences accurately predicted the HLA-A and HLA-B alleles for most subjects in the first cohort. The sequencing pipeline was judged likely to have produced a cluster of highly shared sequence variants as a technical artifact. In a later analysis, around 17,000 TCR beta sequences were associated with specific HLA alleles at a false discovery rate of 0.05. Some IMGT-functional V segments, including TRBV6-2 and TRBV6-3, could not be distinguished by the 87-base-pair reads and were therefore excluded. In an earlier analysis of 587 of the donors, most TCR beta V segments appeared in productive rearrangements about 87% or about 30% of the time, broadly matching IMGT annotations. In a later analysis, several top co-occurrence clusters were reported to appear linked to parvovirus B19, influenza, CMV and Epstein-Barr virus. The presence/absence analyses assumed that sequencing depth was roughly uniform across donors, and that assumption may not be true. Approximately 16 rarely observed V segments, including chromosome 9 orphons, were excluded from the earlier analysis of a few hundred of the donors because counts were too low. A few of the identified cytomegalovirus-associated TCR beta chains were confirmed in vitro to be specific for cytomegalovirus antigens. In a later analysis, most CMV-associated TCR beta chains were found to appear HLA-restricted, with HLA associations seemingly driven largely by CMV exposure.

The cohort comprised approximately 700 healthy bone marrow donors. At the time of sampling, all cohort members were nominally healthy, though unrecorded immune exposures were likely present. The donor tested CMV seronegative and was one of the 352 seronegative cohort members. Each donor provided a peripheral blood sample, and peripheral blood mononuclear cells were used for TCR beta sequencing. Genomic DNA was extracted from the blood cell samples with the Qiagen DNeasy Blood Extraction Kit. The library was built by means of the immunoSEQ multiplex PCR assay. For the multiplex PCR, a mixture combining 60 forward primers for TCR Vbeta segments and 13 reverse primers for TCR Jbeta segments was used. The CDR3 region of rearranged TCR beta genes was amplified from genomic DNA with a multiplex PCR assay. The amplified TCR beta libraries were sequenced on the Illumina HiSeq System as 87-base-pair reads. Turning to the authors' computational methods: A later analysis tallied tens of millions of unique TCR beta chains across the 700 or so repertoires, and roughly 11 million of those chains were shared by two or more donors. To remove PCR and sequencing errors, raw reads were error-corrected and collapsed into unique sequences using a nearest-neighbor algorithm that merged closely related sequences. Alignment of CDR3 sequences to IMGT reference sequences was used to assign V, D and J gene segments. For a sequence to be retained, a match of at least six nucleotides was required to both a V gene segment and a J gene segment. A rearrangement was called productive if the CDR3 had no stop codons and remained in frame with V and J, and every other rearrangement was called non-productive. CDR3 was defined by IMGT convention, running from the second conserved V-encoded cysteine to the conserved J-encoded phenylalanine. The earlier analysis of about 530 of the donors excluded any sequence lacking an unambiguous match to a single V gene segment. An earlier analysis of just under 600 of the donors called V segments functional above 56.7% productive rearrangements and segregating when the between-donor standard deviation exceeded 5%. To diagnose cytomegalovirus status from the catalog of TCR beta chain sequences, a statistical classification framework was built. V and J gene assignment, in a later analysis, came from comparing TCR nucleotide sequences with IMGT/GENE-DB human TR gene sequences. In a later analysis, CDR3 sequences and most-parsimonious VDJ recombination scenarios were assigned using the TCRdist pipeline. In a later analysis, every TCR beta chain was defined by the combination of its CDR3 amino acid sequence and its V-gene family, and reads without a unique V-gene family were dropped. In a later analysis, approximately 640 highly shared, low-generation-probability nucleotide sequences were removed to address suspected cross-contamination and a sequencing artifact. In a later analysis, a clonal expansion index was calculated for each public chain from normalized within-repertoire ranks of inferred template counts. A later analysis computed generation probabilities with a VDJ recombination model fitted to out-of-frame rearrangements, and checked the results against IGoR. In a later analysis, hypergeometric tests were used to score TCR-TCR, TCR-HLA and TCR-CMV co-occurrence, with a repertoire-size bias correction applied to TCR pairs. False discovery rates were estimated in a later analysis by permuting HLA or CMV assignments 20 times. A later analysis grouped co-occurring TCRs with DBSCAN, adding TCRdist sequence similarity when clustering within HLA-allele-positive subsets. Co-occurrence clustering excluded repertoires with fewer than 30,000 or more than 120,000 public chains, plus five with anomalous nucleotide sharing. Not all clones reach the TCRdb copy of this immuneACCESS table, which keeps in-frame sequences only. Checked studies attribute under half of the gap to unresolved V genes and leave the rest unexplained. That table is the source of V, J and clone size, and D and trimming were worked out from the DNA. The sample includes roughly 140,000 clones, with over 70% observed a single time. The ten largest clones represent 2.5% to 3% of the sample.

From the cysteine through the phenylalanine, the CDR3 covers 15 amino acids. The entry retains the CDR3 DNA only, 45 bases that are in frame from base 1. Trimming leaves V shorter by 0 bases and J shorter by 4 bases, with the junction holding 5 bases beyond the gene matches. The germline V gene specifies SGHDN as CDR1 and FVKESK as CDR2. The rearrangement combines TRBV14 with TRBJ1-1; the junction holds 7 bases that match TRBD1. The receptor comes from a male donor in good health and CMV-seronegative. The specimen was PBMCs. Here the CDR3 is given as CASSQELQGSTEAFF. The bases are TGTGCCAGCAGCCAAGAATTACAGGGGAGCACTGAAGCTTTCTTT.